This T cell receptor beta chain stems from a study of regulatory T cells in long-lasting Graves disease. Building of the TCR beta libraries involved iRepertoire HTBI primers and Arm-PCR of CDR3 regions. MiXCR was run by TCRdb on the multiplex PCR reads, yielding one entry per CDR3 protein. The sample contains 350,000 to 400,000 distinct CDR3 sequences, roughly 17% of which appear only once. Time point given: newly diagnosed GD, antithyroid drugs for less than 3 months. Construction of the TCR library relied on RNA isolated from PBMCs. This clonotype was seen at least ten times. The V gene lost 0 bases and the J gene lost 2 bases, with 5 bases spanning the gap. The CDR3 length is 13 residues. From germline, CDR1 is LNHNV and CDR2 YYDKDF (reference sequence). This sample also appeared in a second study, on T cells in Graves' hyperthyroidism and ophthalmopathy. That report notes: The HTBI primer set drove a first-round RT-PCR of the TCR CDR3.

The chain links TRBV15 to TRBJ2-7; D unresolved. The specimen comprised peripheral blood mononuclear cells (PBMCs), sampled at new diagnosis, from a patient treated with antithyroid drugs. The sequence was collected from a woman aged 18-29 years with Graves disease. The CDR3 protein is CATSRDLTYEQYF. DNA for the CDR3: TGTGCCACCAGCAGAGACCTCACCTACGAGCAGTACTTC.